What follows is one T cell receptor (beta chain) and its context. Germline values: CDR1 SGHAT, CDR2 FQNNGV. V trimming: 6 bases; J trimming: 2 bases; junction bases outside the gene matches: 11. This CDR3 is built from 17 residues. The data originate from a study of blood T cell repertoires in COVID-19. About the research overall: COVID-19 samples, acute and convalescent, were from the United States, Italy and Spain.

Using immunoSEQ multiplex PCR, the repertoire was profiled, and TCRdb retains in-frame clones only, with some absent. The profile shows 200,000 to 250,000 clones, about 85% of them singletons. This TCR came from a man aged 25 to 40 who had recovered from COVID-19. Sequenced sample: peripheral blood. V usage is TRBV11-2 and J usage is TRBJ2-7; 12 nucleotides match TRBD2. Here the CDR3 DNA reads TGTGCCAGCAGTCATATTTCTGGACTAGCGGGGCCCTACGAGCAGTACTTC. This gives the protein CASSHISGLAGPYEQYF.